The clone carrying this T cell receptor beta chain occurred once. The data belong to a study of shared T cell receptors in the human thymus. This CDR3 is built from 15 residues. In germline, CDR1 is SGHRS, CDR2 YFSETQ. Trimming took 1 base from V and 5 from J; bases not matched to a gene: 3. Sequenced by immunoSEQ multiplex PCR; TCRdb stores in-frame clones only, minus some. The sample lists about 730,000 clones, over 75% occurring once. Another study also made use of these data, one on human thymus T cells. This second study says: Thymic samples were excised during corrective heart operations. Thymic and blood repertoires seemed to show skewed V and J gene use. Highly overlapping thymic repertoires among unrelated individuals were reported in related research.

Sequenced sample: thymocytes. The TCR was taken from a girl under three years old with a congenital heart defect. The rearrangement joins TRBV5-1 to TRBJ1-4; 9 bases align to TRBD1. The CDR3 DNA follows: TGCGCCAGCAGCTTGTCTGGGACAGGGAATGAAAAACTGTTTTTT. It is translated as CASSLSGTGNEKLFF.